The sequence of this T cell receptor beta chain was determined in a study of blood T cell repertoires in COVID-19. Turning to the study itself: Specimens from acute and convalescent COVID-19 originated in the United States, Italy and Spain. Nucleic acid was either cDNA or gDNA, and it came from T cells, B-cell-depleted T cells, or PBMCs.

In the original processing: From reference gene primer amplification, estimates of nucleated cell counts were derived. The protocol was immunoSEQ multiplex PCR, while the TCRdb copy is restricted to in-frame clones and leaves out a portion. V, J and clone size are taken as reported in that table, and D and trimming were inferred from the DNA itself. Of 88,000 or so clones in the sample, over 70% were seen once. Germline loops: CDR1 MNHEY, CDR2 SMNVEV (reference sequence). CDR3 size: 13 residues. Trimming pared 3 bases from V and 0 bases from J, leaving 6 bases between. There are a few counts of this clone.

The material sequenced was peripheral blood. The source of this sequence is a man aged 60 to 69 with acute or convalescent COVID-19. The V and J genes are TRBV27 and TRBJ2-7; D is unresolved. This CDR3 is CASSFDTSYEQYF. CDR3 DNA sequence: TGTGCCAGCAGTTTTGACACCTCCTACGAGCAGTACTTC.